The 20 T cell receptor beta chains below all came from one sample that was sequenced in a study of identifying expanded T cells in peripheral blood. Sequenced by immunoSEQ multiplex PCR; TCRdb stores in-frame clones only, minus some. The profile shows 100,000 or so clones, 70% to 90% of them singletons. The sequenced sample was blood. The receptors here all came from a person aged 18 to 70 in good health.

V gene TRBV27 combines with J gene TRBJ2-3; D call uncertain. The CDR3 spans 16 residues. Germline V gives CDR1 MNHEY, CDR2 SMNVEV (reference sequence). Trimming left V 1 base short and J 5 bases short, with 16 bases between. Here the CDR3 DNA reads TGTGCCAGCAGTTTATTTTCCCAGCAGCGATTAGATACGCAGTATTTT. Protein: CASSLFSQQRLDTQYF.

The chain is built from TRBV10-3 and TRBJ2-7; the match to TRBD2 covers 13 bases. Per the germline V gene, CDR1 is ENHRY and CDR2 is SYGVKD. The trim removed 8 bases at V and 0 bases at J, leaving 1 base unmatched. The CDR3 loop spans 14 amino acids. CDR3 loop: CAIGTSGTSYEQYF. The CDR3 DNA is TGTGCCATCGGGACTAGCGGGACCTCCTACGAGCAGTACTTC.

The chain joins TRBV7-3 to TRBJ1-1, with D perhaps matching TRBD1 (6 bases). CDR3 length equals 14 residues. The germline V and J ends were trimmed by 2 bases and 4 bases, with 11 bases remaining between them. CDR1 and CDR2 from the germline V gene are SGHTA and FQGTGA. CDR3 region: CASSLQGTITEAFF. The DNA for the CDR3 is TGTGCCAGCAGCTTACAGGGGACCATCACTGAAGCTTTCTTT.

J is TRBJ2-5 and V is TRBV14; D unresolved. The CDR3 contains 14 residues. Deletions cut 3 bases from V and 1 base from J, with 9 bases between. Looked up from germline, CDR1 is SGHDN and CDR2 is FVKESK. Here the CDR3 reads CASSHSTRQETQYF. Here the CDR3 DNA reads TGTGCCAGCAGCCACTCAACTCGCCAAGAGACCCAGTACTTC.

The chain carries TRBV19 and TRBJ1-5; unclear D gene. The CDR3 covers 14 residues. CDR1 is LNHDA and CDR2 is SQIVND in the germline V gene (reference sequence). V was shortened by 4 bases and J by 0 bases, with 7 bases between the two germline ends. CDR3 region: CASSTPYSNQPQHF. CDR3 nucleotides: TGTGCCAGTAGTACCCCGTATAGCAATCAGCCCCAGCATTTT.

Written as DNA, the CDR3 is TGCGCCAGCAGCCAAGGGTCCGGCGATGAGCAGTTCTTC. Translating it yields CASSQGSGDEQFF. V is TRBV4-1 and J is TRBJ2-1; D is unresolved. The CDR3 consists of 13 residues. Germline V lookup: CDR1 MGHRA, CDR2 YSYEKL. The V end was cut by 1 base, the J end by 8 bases, with 9 bases between.

The J gene is TRBJ2-7, the V gene TRBV11-3, with TRBD1 matching over 9 bases. J was trimmed by 3 bases and V by 5 bases; bases with no gene match: 5. Per germline, CDR1 SGHNT and CDR2 YENEEA. The CDR3 sequence is 14 residues long. The CDR3, as DNA: TGTGCCAGCAGCCCCGGGACAGGGTACTACGAGCAGTACTTC. Translation: CASSPGTGYYEQYF.

The V call is TRBV11-3, the J call TRBJ1-1; D gene unclear. Germline values: CDR1 SGHNT, CDR2 YENEEA. This CDR3 comprises 13 residues. Trimming pared 3 bases from V and 1 base from J, leaving 6 bases between. The CDR3 DNA is TGTGCCAGCAGCTTCAACGAGAACACTGAAGCTTTCTTT. Translated: CASSFNENTEAFF.

This clone was counted a single time. This chain joins TRBV7-2 and TRBJ2-5; 9 bases are shared with TRBD2. The V and J ends lost 4 bases and 5 bases, in that order; junction bases with no gene match: 8. Germline assignment: CDR1 SGHTA and CDR2 FQGNSA. This CDR3 contains 15 residues. The CDR3 DNA is TGTGCCAGCAGCTACGGGACTAGCTGGGGGGAGACCCAGTACTTC. Its translation is CASSYGTSWGETQYF.

The rearrangement links TRBV4-3 to TRBJ1-2, with D hard to call. The V and J ends lost 0 bases and 3 bases respectively, with 11 bases between them. The CDR3 covers 15 residues. CDR1 LGHNA and CDR2 YSLEER come from the germline V gene. The CDR3 reads CASSQERGPYYGYTF. The CDR3 DNA follows: TGCGCCAGCAGCCAAGAGAGAGGCCCCTACTATGGCTACACCTTC.

This clone was found a few times. The chain links TRBV6-1 to TRBJ2-7; the D gene could be TRBD1 or TRBD2 (5 bases each). Trimming pared 6 bases from V and 4 bases from J, leaving 16 bases between. Germline-derived CDR1 and CDR2 are MNHNS and SASEGT. CDR3 size: 14 residues. Written as DNA, the CDR3 is TGTGCCAGCAGCCGGGACGGAAAGTATTACGAGCAGTACTTC. Translating it yields CASSRDGKYYEQYF.

The V gene is TRBV7-3, the J gene TRBJ1-1; a possible D gene is TRBD1 (5 bases). Germline V lookup: CDR1 SGHTA, CDR2 FQGTGA. The CDR3 runs 13 residues. V lost 5 bases to trimming and J lost 4 bases, with 11 bases between them. The CDR3 nucleotides are TGTGCCAGCAGCCCGGGGGTCGGCACTGAAGCTTTCTTT. Residues: CASSPGVGTEAFF.

This clone was observed a single time. The chain is built from TRBV2 and TRBJ1-1, with 9 nucleotides matching TRBD1. This CDR3 comprises 14 residues. Trimming cost V 5 bases and J 7 bases; bases outside gene matches: 8. The germline V gene has CDR1 SNHLY and CDR2 FYNNEI. The CDR3 nucleotides read TGTGCCAGCAGTCTTCGGACAGGGGAGATTGAAGCTTTCTTT. This encodes CASSLRTGEIEAFF.

This clone was counted a single time. This chain uses TRBV6-6 with TRBJ2-1; D not resolved. The CDR3 extends over 14 amino acids. The germline V gene encodes CDR1 MNHNY and CDR2 SVGAGI (reference sequence). Trimming left V 10 bases short and J 3 bases short, with 16 bases between. The CDR3 is CATYPPNGYNEQFF. CDR3 DNA sequence: TGTGCCACCTACCCCCCTAACGGCTACAATGAGCAGTTCTTC.

The rearrangement links TRBV7-2 to TRBJ2-1; D ambiguous. Per the germline V gene, CDR1 is SGHTA and CDR2 is FQGNSA. V was clipped by 1 base and J by 0 bases, with 10 bases between them. This CDR3 is 16 amino acids long. The CDR3 DNA sequence: TGTGCCAGCAGCTTAGTTCCTGGGCCCTCCTACAATGAGCAGTTCTTC. It specifies CASSLVPGPSYNEQFF.

This CDR3 reads CATMVEGVAGELFF. For the CDR3, the DNA is TGTGCCACCATGGTTGAGGGTGTGGCCGGGGAGCTGTTTTTT. This rearrangement joins TRBV10-3 to TRBJ2-2; possible D gene TRBD2, 5 bases. The germline CDR1 and CDR2 sequences are ENHRY and SYGVKD. V lost 10 bases to trimming and J lost 6 bases, with 18 bases between them. The CDR3 is made up of 14 amino acids.

This chain links TRBV5-1 with TRBJ2-3; D is ambiguous. The V end lost 3 bases, the J end lost 0 bases, and 8 bases lay between the germline ends. The CDR3 contains 14 residues. Germline V lookup: CDR1 SGHRS, CDR2 YFSETQ. CDR3 DNA sequence: TGCGCCAGCAGCTCCTTACCTAGCACAGATACGCAGTATTTT. Translated, it gives CASSSLPSTDTQYF.

The chain is built from TRBV2 and TRBJ2-5, with D uncertain. CDR3 length: 16 residues. The germline CDR1 and CDR2 sequences are SNHLY and FYNNEI. V was clipped by 6 bases and J by 3 bases, with 20 bases between them. The CDR3 region has the DNA TGTGCCAGCAGAGGGCAGGTCGTTTACTCTAAAGAGACCCAGTACTTC. Translating it yields CASRGQVVYSKETQYF.

V gene TRBV6-5 combines with J gene TRBJ2-7, with a tentative D call TRBD2 (6 bases). The germline CDR1 and CDR2 sequences are MNHEY and SVGAGI. The CDR3 is made up of 16 amino acids. Trimming removed 4 bases at V and 5 bases at J, with 21 bases between. In nucleotides, the CDR3 is TGTGCCAGCAGTTCTCTTGGGACTTACCGGGGCCACGAGCAGTACTTC. Encoded protein: CASSSLGTYRGHEQYF.

The chain couples TRBV6-6 to TRBJ1-5; TRBD1 might be the D (5 bases). The V end was cut by 0 bases, the J end by 9 bases, with 12 bases between. This CDR3 has 14 amino acids. Germline assignment: CDR1 MNHNY and CDR2 SVGAGI (reference sequence). The CDR3 sequence is CASSYSWGIGPQHF. The CDR3 DNA follows: TGTGCCAGCAGTTACTCGTGGGGGATCGGGCCCCAGCATTTT.